This T cell receptor beta chain was captured by sequencing in a study of T-cell reconstitution after alpha-beta-depleted transplantation in children (dated by TCRdb to the mid-2010s). Study-level background: T-cell immune reconstitution after TCRalphabeta/CD19-depleted allogeneic hematopoietic cell transplantation in children was quantitatively tracked in the study by means of TCR repertoire profiling.

The method was PCR. Data came from an Illumina HiSeq 2500. TCR library preparation used molecular barcoding, with unique molecular identifiers applied to normalize quantification of the TCRbeta repertoire. TCRdb handled the public reads itself, with Q25 trimming in fastp and clone calling in MiXCR, and kept productive beta chains. One record per CDR3 amino acid sequence lists the most common genes and DNA. Within this sample are some 200,000 distinct CDR3 sequences, with roughly 15% of them counted one time only. The ten largest account for under 15% of the sample. The CDR3 covers 15 residues, taking in both the cysteine and the phenylalanine. Only CDR3 DNA is held: 45 bases, read in frame from base 1. V is shortened by 2 bases, J by 10 bases, and the region joining them spans 18 bases. For this clonotype: No antigen is known for it. Per-base quality was not reported, and no clone a single base away is much larger than it.

The sequence links TRBV12-3 or TRBV12-4 to TRBJ1-5, and possibly TRBD1, on 6 matching bases. The sample consisted of PBMCs from the stem cell graft donor, taken from the stem cell graft. The sequence came from a human donor who donated a stem cell graft to a child with acute lymphoblastic leukemia. Read as DNA, the sequence is TGTGCCAGCAGTTTATGGGTCAGGGGAGATGTTCCCCAGCATTTT. This codes for CASSLWVRGDVPQHF.